This entry lists 22 T cell receptor beta chains sequenced from one sample in a study of Ad26.COV2.S vaccination and SARS-CoV-2 variants. Documented treatment: approximately 18 received Ad26.COV2.S at low or high dose, single or two shots; 5 received placebo; per-sample allocation not given. All samples were drawn on day 63, counting from the first vaccine or placebo injection. Data came from immunoSEQ multiplex PCR; TCRdb stores just in-frame clones and leaves some out. The repertoire includes about 440,000 clones, about 92% of them detected once, and approximately 4.5% sits in the top ten. Source: peripheral blood, taken in a trial of Ad26.COV2.S vaccine versus placebo. The receptors derive from a person aged 18-60 years who received the Ad26.COV2.S COVID-19 vaccine or a placebo.

The chain employs TRBV6-2 or TRBV6-3 and TRBJ2-7, with D perhaps matching TRBD1 (5 bases). V lost 6 bases to trimming and J lost 4 bases, with 13 bases between them. Germline-derived CDR1 and CDR2 are MNHEY and SVGEGT. This CDR3 spans 13 amino acids. The CDR3 sequence is CASSLSGAYEQYF. Here the CDR3 DNA reads TGTGCCAGCAGCCTAAGTGGGGCTTACGAGCAGTACTTC.

This clone was observed once. This chain's CDR3 is CASSLYPEGSGTEAFF. The CDR3 DNA is TGTGCCAGCAGTTTATACCCGGAGGGGTCGGGGACTGAAGCTTTCTTT. The chain uses TRBV27 and TRBJ1-1; D is possibly TRBD1 (5 bases). The CDR3 length is 16 residues. V lost 1 base, J lost 5 bases, and 17 bases lay in between. Germline lookup yields CDR1 MNHEY and CDR2 SMNVEV (reference sequence).

The genes are TRBV7-9 and TRBJ2-2; maybe TRBD1 (6 bases). Trimming removed 5 bases from V and 5 bases from J, with 21 bases in between. Germline loops: CDR1 SEHNR, CDR2 FQNEAQ (reference sequence). This CDR3 has 17 residues. In nucleotides, the CDR3 is TGTGCCAGCAGCCTACGGGACAAGTCTTGGTTAACCGGGGAGCTGTTTTTT. It translates to CASSLRDKSWLTGELFF.

The genes are TRBV30 and TRBJ2-2; weak D call: TRBD2 (6 bases). Germline V CDR1 and CDR2: GTSNPN, SVGIG (reference sequence). V was clipped by 0 bases and J by 5 bases, with 19 bases between them. The CDR3 has 17 amino acids. The CDR3 spells CAWSVGLPEPITGELFF. The CDR3 DNA reads TGTGCCTGGAGTGTAGGACTACCCGAACCTATAACCGGGGAGCTGTTTTTT.

The chain joins TRBV28 to TRBJ2-7; the match to TRBD2 covers 7 bases. This CDR3 region has 16 residues. Germline V CDR1 and CDR2: MDHEN, SYDVKM. V trimming: 2 bases; J trimming: 7 bases; junction bases outside the gene matches: 14. CDR3 sequence (DNA): TGTGCCAGCAGTTTAGGGCTAGCTGAAGCCGGGGGGGAGCAGTACTTC. This encodes CASSLGLAEAGGEQYF. The entire variable domain, with the rest obtained from reference TRBV28 and TRBJ2-7, is as follows: DVKVTQSSRYLVKRTGEKVFLECVQDMDHENMFWYRQDPGLGLRLIYFSYDVKMKEKGDIPEGYSVSREKKERFSLILESASTNQTSMYLCASSLGLAEAGGEQYFGPGTRLTVT.

V gene TRBV6-6 combines with J gene TRBJ1-3; D remains unclear. This CDR3 has 15 residues. From germline, CDR1 is MNHNY and CDR2 SVGAGI (reference sequence). V was pared by 4 bases and J by 4 bases, with 14 bases between. This CDR3 is CASSFGALTGNTIYF. DNA of the CDR3: TGTGCCAGCAGTTTTGGAGCGTTAACAGGAAACACCATATATTTT.

The chain has TRBV18 and TRBJ2-3, with unresolved D. Trimming took 2 bases from V and 1 from J, leaving 7 bases between them. CDR1 is KGHSH, CDR2 LQKENI, per germline. The CDR3 has 14 amino acids. This CDR3 reads CASSPAPRTDTQYF. The CDR3 DNA is TGTGCCAGCTCACCAGCTCCTCGCACAGATACGCAGTATTTT.

This clone was detected only once. An end of the junction differs from the germline gene, which may be a read error. The chain is built from TRBV9 and TRBJ1-2, with D possibly being TRBD1 (5 bases). CDR1 is SGDLS, CDR2 YYNGEE, per germline. This CDR3 has 10 residues. The CDR3 protein is CASRAGEQDF. The CDR3 DNA reads TGTGCCAGCAGGGCGGGTGAACAGGACTTC.

This clone was seen once. CDR3 in amino acids: CASSQDLNRGLTDTQYF. Written as DNA, the CDR3 is TGCGCCAGCAGCCAAGATCTCAACAGGGGACTCACAGATACGCAGTATTTT. The V call is TRBV4-3, the J call TRBJ2-3, with a weak D call TRBD1 (7 bases). The CDR3 is 17 residues long. The germline V gene encodes CDR1 LGHNA and CDR2 YSLEER. V lost 0 bases and J 2 bases, leaving 15 bases between the germline ends.

V gene TRBV5-1 combines with J gene TRBJ2-3, with TRBD2 matching over 8 bases. Germline CDR1 SGHRS, CDR2 YFSETQ. This CDR3 comprises 14 residues. With V trimmed by 4 bases and J by 5 bases, 6 bases remained unmatched. The CDR3 here is CASSEGLEIDTQYF. The CDR3 region has the DNA TGCGCCAGCAGCGAGGGACTAGAGATAGATACGCAGTATTTT.

The chain is built from TRBV7-2 and TRBJ1-1, with no clear D. The germline V gene encodes CDR1 SGHTA and CDR2 FQGNSA. This CDR3 contains 13 residues. Deletions cut 5 bases from V and 4 bases from J, with 11 bases between. CDR3 protein: CASSVGGSTEAFF. The DNA for the CDR3 is TGTGCCAGCAGCGTCGGCGGGAGCACTGAAGCTTTCTTT. Supplemented by reference TRBV7-2 and TRBJ1-1, the full variable domain reads GAGVSQSPSNKVTEKGKDVELRCDPISGHTALYWYRQSLGQGLEFLIYFQGNSAPDKSGLPSDRFSAERTGGSVSTLTIQRTQQEDSAVYLCASSVGGSTEAFFGQGTRLTVV.

The J gene is TRBJ2-7, the V gene TRBV13; 12 nucleotides agree with TRBD2. The ends lost 0 bases at V and 7 bases at J; junction bases unmatched: 7. Germline lookup yields CDR1 PRHDT and CDR2 FYEKMQ (reference sequence). The CDR3 covers 16 residues. The CDR3 reads CASSLGRTSGTAEQYF. CDR3 sequence (DNA): TGTGCCAGCAGCTTAGGGCGGACTAGCGGGACGGCTGAGCAGTACTTC.

The chain recombines TRBV28 with TRBJ2-6; unclear D gene. Between the trimmed V and J ends, which lost 2 bases and 4 bases, there was a span of 6 bases. The germline gives CDR1 MDHEN, CDR2 SYDVKM. The CDR3 runs to 14 residues. CDR3 loop: CASSLGRGANVLTF. The CDR3 nucleotides read TGTGCCAGCAGTTTAGGACGGGGGGCCAACGTCCTGACTTTC.

This rearrangement joins TRBV5-1 to TRBJ2-7, with D possibly matching TRBD1 (5 bases). The CDR3 extends over 15 amino acids. With 0 bases removed from V and 2 bases from J, the gap between germline ends came to 12 bases. Germline lookup yields CDR1 SGHRS and CDR2 YFSETQ. The CDR3 bases are TGCGCCAGCAGCTTGGTAGGGGCTGGAACCTACGAGCAGTACTTC. Translating it yields CASSLVGAGTYEQYF. Combining the CDR3 with reference TRBV5-1 and TRBJ2-7 gives the whole variable domain KAGVTQTPRYLIKTRGQQVTLSCSPISGHRSVSWYQQTPGQGLQFLFEYFSETQRNKGNFPGRFSGRQFSNSRSEMNVSTLELGDSALYLCASSLVGAGTYEQYFGPGTRLTVT.

The chain recombines TRBV7-3 with TRBJ2-2; tentatively, D is TRBD1 (6 bases). Germline-derived CDR1 and CDR2 are SGHTA and FQGTGA. The CDR3 loop spans 15 amino acids. V was pared by 3 bases and J by 0 bases, with 8 bases between. In nucleotides, the CDR3 is TGTGCCAGCAGCTTCGGGACAACGAACACCGGGGAGCTGTTTTTT. Amino acids: CASSFGTTNTGELFF. The whole variable domain, remainder taken from reference TRBV7-3 and TRBJ2-2, is GAGVSQTPSNKVTEKGKYVELRCDPISGHTALYWYRQSLGQGPEFLIYFQGTGAADDSGLPNDRFFAVRPEGSVSTLKIQRTERGDSAVYLCASSFGTTNTGELFFGEGSRLTVL.

This clone was seen a single time. The genes are TRBV7-9 and TRBJ2-1; D gene unclear. The germline V gene encodes CDR1 SEHNR and CDR2 FQNEAQ (reference sequence). Trimming took 4 bases from V and 2 from J, leaving 24 bases between them. This CDR3 is 19 amino acids long. The CDR3 DNA is TGTGCCAGCAGCTCAAACAAAGGAGAAGGCGGAACAACCTACAATGAGCAGTTCTTC. Translated, it gives CASSSNKGEGGTTYNEQFF.

The chain links TRBV7-3 to TRBJ2-1; TRBD2 matches 11 bases. This CDR3 has 15 residues. Trimming cost V 5 bases and J 10 bases; bases outside gene matches: 10. CDR1 SGHTA and CDR2 FQGTGA come from the germline V gene. As DNA, the CDR3 is TGTGCCAGCAGCCCCGTAGCGGGAGGGCCAATAGAGCAGTTCTTC. It yields the protein CASSPVAGGPIEQFF.

Here the CDR3 reads CASSLVTGRDTDTQYF. The CDR3 bases are TGTGCCAGCAGCTTAGTTACGGGGAGGGACACAGATACGCAGTATTTT. The gene calls are TRBV7-9 and TRBJ2-3; TRBD2 aligns across 7 bases. Germline lookup yields CDR1 SEHNR and CDR2 FQNEAQ (reference sequence). V gave up 1 base and J gave up 2 bases; unmatched junction bases: 6. This CDR3 is 16 amino acids long.

The V call is TRBV19, the J call TRBJ1-5; no definite D call. Germline lookup yields CDR1 LNHDA and CDR2 SQIVND (reference sequence). The CDR3 has 14 residues. Trimming removed 3 bases at V and 4 bases at J, with 10 bases between. The CDR3 here is CASSMVSANQPQHF. CDR3 DNA sequence: TGTGCCAGTAGTATGGTGAGTGCGAATCAGCCCCAGCATTTT.

V and J are TRBV28 and TRBJ2-3, with unresolved D. Germline CDR1 reads MDHEN; CDR2 reads SYDVKM. Between the trimmed V and J ends, which lost 3 bases and 6 bases, there was a span of 10 bases. The CDR3 runs to 13 residues. CDR3 coding DNA: TGTGCCAGCAGTTTCCCCCGGTATGATACGCAGTATTTT. Translating gives CASSFPRYDTQYF.

This sequence joins TRBV21-1 and TRBJ2-6; TRBD1 was called by the table and not checked on the DNA. TRBV21-1 is designated a pseudogene. This CDR3 contains 17 residues. The CDR3 loop reads CASSKARGTSGANVLTF. CDR3 nucleotides: TGTGCCAGCAGCAAAGCCCGTGGGACATCTGGGGCCAACGTCCTGACTTTC.

This chain connects TRBV7-9 to TRBJ2-2; TRBD2 aligns across 7 bases. The germline V gene encodes CDR1 SEHNR and CDR2 FQNEAQ (reference sequence). This CDR3 is 14 amino acids long. V shed 10 bases and J 3 bases; nucleotides not matched to a gene: 8. CDR3 nucleotides: TGTGCCACTTCCCCTAGCGGATACACCGGGGAGCTGTTTTTT. Its translation is CATSPSGYTGELFF.